The 9 T cell receptor beta chains listed next were all sequenced from one sample in a study of human T cells and chemical hapten exposure. TCRdb redid the calling of the RACE reads with MiXCR, one entry per CDR3 protein. The sample consists of roughly 360,000 distinct CDR3 sequences, more than 4.5% of them appearing once. Sample time point: patch test 1, 2 weeks after DPC sensitization. Treatment described: therapeutic diphenylcyclopropenone sensitization with weekly scalp DPC. Sequenced here: whole blood, sampled in connection with sensitization to the hapten diphenylcyclopropenone (DPC). These receptors all stem from a woman aged 45-59 years with alopecia areata. Some clones in this sample may be carry-over from other donors' samples.

This clonotype has at least ten counts. V is TRBV5-5 and J is TRBJ2-1; the D is unclear. Germline values: CDR1 SGHKS, CDR2 YYEKEE (reference sequence). Between the trimmed V and J ends, which lost 1 base and 1 base, there was a span of 12 bases. This CDR3 spans 16 amino acids. The CDR3 protein is CASSLKIALSYNEQFF. In DNA form, the CDR3 reads TGTGCCAGCAGCTTGAAGATCGCCTTGTCCTACAATGAGCAGTTCTTC. The full variable domain, rest sourced from reference TRBV5-5 and TRBJ2-1, is DAGVTQSPTHLIKTRGQQVTLRCSPISGHKSVSWYQQVLGQGPQFIFQYYEKEERGRGNFPDRFSARQFPNYSSELNVNALLLGDSALYLCASSLKIALSYNEQFFGPGTRLTVL.

Ten or more counts support this clonotype. The gene calls are TRBV3-1 and TRBJ2-5, with 9 bases aligning to TRBD2. This CDR3 contains 15 residues. The germline gives CDR1 LGHDT, CDR2 YNNKEL (reference sequence). V was pared by 1 base and J by 4 bases, with 4 bases of the junction left unmatched. CDR3 bases: TGTGCCAGCAGCCAAGCAGCGGGAGGTGGAGAGACCCAGTACTTC. It yields the protein CASSQAAGGGETQYF.

The V gene is TRBV20-1, the J gene TRBJ2-5; the D gene is possibly TRBD2 (5 bases). Looked up from germline, CDR1 is DFQATT and CDR2 is SNEGSKA (reference sequence). Trimming took off 7 bases at V and 1 base at J, with 10 bases between the two ends. The CDR3 extends over 12 amino acids. The chain's CDR3 is CSGAGPQETQYF. CDR3 bases: TGCAGTGGGGCGGGCCCCCAAGAGACCCAGTACTTC.

Notes on this clonotype: A much larger clone lies one base from this, so it may be a read error. This rearrangement joins TRBV13 to TRBJ2-7; D unclear. The germline V gene has CDR1 PRHDT and CDR2 FYEKMQ (reference sequence). The CDR3 runs to 12 residues. Written as DNA, the CDR3 is TGTGCCAGCAGCTTAAGAAGCTACGAGAAGTACTTC. This encodes CASSLRSYEKYF.

In this sample, this clonotype turned up many times. The V call is TRBV12-3 or TRBV12-4, the J call TRBJ1-6; 7 bases match TRBD1. The CDR3 consists of 15 residues. J was trimmed by 2 bases and V by 7 bases; bases with no gene match: 5. In DNA form, the CDR3 reads TGTGCCAGCACCGAGGACAGGACCTATAATTCACCCCTCCACTTT. This codes for CASTEDRTYNSPLHF.

This clonotype was detected many times. V gene TRBV5-6 combines with J gene TRBJ2-1; D is perhaps TRBD2 (5 bases). Germline V gene lookup returns CDR1 SGHDT and CDR2 YYEEEE. The CDR3 contains 15 residues. V gave up 4 bases and J gave up 6 bases, with 17 bases separating them. The CDR3 sequence is CASSLAGLARNEQFF. DNA for the CDR3: TGTGCCAGCAGCCTGGCGGGTCTAGCTCGCAATGAGCAGTTCTTC.

This clonotype has a handful of counts. Here the CDR3 DNA reads TGTGCCAGCAGTTTCGACAGTTACTATGGCTACACCTTC. It translates to CASSFDSYYGYTF. The chain carries TRBV12-3 or TRBV12-4 and TRBJ1-2; D possibly corresponds to TRBD1 (5 bases). Trimming removed 3 bases from V and 3 bases from J, with 8 bases in between. The CDR3 spans 13 residues.

This clonotype showed up many times. The V gene is TRBV4-2, the J gene TRBJ2-1; D unresolved. Trimming cost V 0 bases and J 0 bases, with 9 bases left between them. CDR3 length: 16 residues. Germline V gene lookup returns CDR1 LGHNA and CDR2 YNFKEQ. The CDR3 is CASSQEPQPSYNEQFF. The CDR3 DNA is TGTGCCAGCAGCCAAGAACCTCAACCCTCCTACAATGAGCAGTTCTTC.

This clonotype was recorded many times. This sequence joins TRBV28 and TRBJ2-7; D assignment may be TRBD1 or TRBD2 (5 bases each). Germline CDR1 and CDR2: MDHEN and SYDVKM. Trimming cost V 5 bases and J 3 bases, with 8 bases left between them. The CDR3 spans 12 residues. This CDR3 reads CASSRGDYEQYF. In DNA form, the CDR3 reads TGTGCCAGCAGTCGAGGGGACTACGAGCAGTACTTC. Full variable domain (remainder filled in from reference TRBV28 and TRBJ2-7): DVKVTQSSRYLVKRTGEKVFLECVQDMDHENMFWYRQDPGLGLRLIYFSYDVKMKEKGDIPEGYSVSREKKERFSLILESASTNQTSMYLCASSRGDYEQYFGPGTRLTVT.